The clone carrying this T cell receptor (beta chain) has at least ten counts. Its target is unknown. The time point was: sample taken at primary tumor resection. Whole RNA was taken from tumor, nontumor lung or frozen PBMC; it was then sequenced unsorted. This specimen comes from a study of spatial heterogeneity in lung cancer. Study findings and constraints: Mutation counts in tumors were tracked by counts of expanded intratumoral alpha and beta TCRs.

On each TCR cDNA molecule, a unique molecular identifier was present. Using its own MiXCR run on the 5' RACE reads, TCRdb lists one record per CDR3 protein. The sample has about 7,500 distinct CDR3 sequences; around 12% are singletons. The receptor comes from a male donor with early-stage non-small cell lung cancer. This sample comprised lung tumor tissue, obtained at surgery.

CDR3 nucleotide sequence: TGCGCCAGCAGCTCCGGACTAGCGGGAGATACGCAGTATTTT. Protein product: CASSSGLAGDTQYF. The rearrangement joins TRBV5-1 to TRBJ2-3; 11 bases fit TRBD2. V was clipped by 3 bases and J by 5 bases; unmatched bases: 2. Germline V gives CDR1 SGHRS, CDR2 YFSETQ. This CDR3 contains 14 residues.